This T cell receptor beta chain was identified during a study of shared clonotypes between healthy human individuals. This clone was recorded once. Data came from immunoSEQ multiplex PCR; TCRdb stores just in-frame clones and leaves some out. The sample lists 950,000 to 1,100,000 clones, about three quarters occurring once. Trimming shortened V by 7 bases and J by 7 bases, and 23 bases separated the two germline ends. This CDR3 region has 16 residues. Germline V gives CDR1 MDHEN, CDR2 SYDVKM. The chain is built from TRBV28 and TRBJ2-1; the D gene is possibly TRBD1 (8 bases). The sequence was obtained from a man aged 18 to 35 in good health. The source material was memory CD4+ T cells sorted from blood. The subset: CD45RA-negative fraction. The CDR3 sequence is CASIPGRGQDPNEQFF. Here the CDR3 DNA reads TGTGCCAGCATCCCTGGGAGGGGACAGGACCCAAATGAGCAGTTCTTC. Combining the CDR3 with reference TRBV28 and TRBJ2-1 gives the whole variable domain DVKVTQSSRYLVKRTGEKVFLECVQDMDHENMFWYRQDPGLGLRLIYFSYDVKMKEKGDIPEGYSVSREKKERFSLILESASTNQTSMYLCASIPGRGQDPNEQFFGPGTRLTVL.